These T cell receptor beta chains were read from a single sample in a study of CD8+ T cells in alopecia areata. Sequencing used immunoSEQ multiplex PCR; TCRdb keeps in-frame clones, though not all of them. The table has approximately 100,000 clones, around 84% seen once; the top ten hold 8.5% to 14%. Source: CD8+ T cells sorted from blood, taken around week 31, from a patient treated with tofacitinib. These receptors came from a human donor with alopecia areata. Each CDR3 is given with its conserved first and last residue. The D gene is left open where the match is weak. Size is stated for part of the rows, as once, few or many counts, or as a class when the clone is expanded.

>NA|NA|TRBV27|TRBJ1-1
CASSLRGTEAFF
TGTGCCAGCAGTTTAAGAGGGACTGAAGCTTTCTTT
>TRBD1|NA|TRBV7-9|TRBJ2-2
CASSYMTGKTGELFF
TGTGCCAGCAGCTACATGACAGGGAAGACCGGGGAGCTGTTTTTT
>NA|NA|TRBV7-8|TRBJ1-2
CASSLAKNYGYTF
TGTGCCAGCAGCTTGGCCAAAAACTATGGCTACACCTTC
>NA|NA|TRBV5-4|TRBJ2-7
CASSLQGEGDEQYF
TGTGCCAGCAGCTTACAGGGCGAAGGAGACGAGCAGTACTTC
>NA|NA|TRBV4-1|TRBJ2-2
CASSQSTSGELFF
TGCGCCAGCAGCCAGTCGACTAGCGGGGAGCTGTTTTTT
>TRBD1|NA|TRBV18|TRBJ1-1
CASSPFGTGGANTEAFF
TGTGCCAGCTCACCATTTGGGACAGGGGGCGCGAACACTGAAGCTTTCTTT
>TRBD1|few|TRBV7-8|TRBJ2-7
CASSIAGQGAYEQYF
TGTGCCAGCAGCATAGCGGGACAGGGGGCTTACGAGCAGTACTTC
>TRBD1|NA|TRBV29-1|TRBJ2-7
CSVEMPGQLYEQYF
TGCAGCGTTGAAATGCCGGGACAGCTCTACGAGCAGTACTTC
>TRBD2|NA|TRBV2|TRBJ2-1
CASSQTSGGRNEQFF
TGTGCCAGCAGTCAGACTAGCGGGGGCCGTAATGAGCAGTTCTTC
>NA|NA|TRBV19|TRBJ2-7
CASSISQSEALYEQYF
TGTGCCAGTAGTATCTCCCAGTCCGAGGCCCTCTACGAGCAGTACTTC
>NA|NA|TRBV9|TRBJ2-2
CASSGGPTGNANTGELFF
TGTGCCAGCAGCGGAGGCCCTACAGGAAACGCGAACACCGGGGAGCTGTTTTTT